This T cell receptor beta chain was retrieved from a study of shared clonotypes between healthy human individuals. Every donor, a Caucasian adult, lived in Nashville, Tennessee. Profiling relied on immunoSEQ multiplex PCR, and the TCRdb table lists in-frame clones only, not all of them. The table includes more than 450,000 clones, about four fifths detected once. The V end lost 5 bases, the J end lost 10 bases, and 12 bases lay between the germline ends. Germline CDR1 SGHTA, CDR2 FQGTGA. This CDR3 has 12 residues. This TCR came from a woman in her 40s in good health. Some clones in this sample may be carry-over from other donors' samples. The sequenced material came from PBMCs. The J gene is TRBJ2-1, the V gene TRBV7-3; no definite D call. The CDR3 coding sequence is TGTGCCAGCAGCCCCGGTTGGGGAGAGCAGTTCTTC. Translated, it gives CASSPGWGEQFF. Based on the CDR3 plus reference TRBV7-3 and TRBJ2-1, the full variable domain is GAGVSQTPSNKVTEKGKYVELRCDPISGHTALYWYRQSLGQGPEFLIYFQGTGAADDSGLPNDRFFAVRPEGSVSTLKIQRTERGDSAVYLCASSPGWGEQFFGPGTRLTVL.